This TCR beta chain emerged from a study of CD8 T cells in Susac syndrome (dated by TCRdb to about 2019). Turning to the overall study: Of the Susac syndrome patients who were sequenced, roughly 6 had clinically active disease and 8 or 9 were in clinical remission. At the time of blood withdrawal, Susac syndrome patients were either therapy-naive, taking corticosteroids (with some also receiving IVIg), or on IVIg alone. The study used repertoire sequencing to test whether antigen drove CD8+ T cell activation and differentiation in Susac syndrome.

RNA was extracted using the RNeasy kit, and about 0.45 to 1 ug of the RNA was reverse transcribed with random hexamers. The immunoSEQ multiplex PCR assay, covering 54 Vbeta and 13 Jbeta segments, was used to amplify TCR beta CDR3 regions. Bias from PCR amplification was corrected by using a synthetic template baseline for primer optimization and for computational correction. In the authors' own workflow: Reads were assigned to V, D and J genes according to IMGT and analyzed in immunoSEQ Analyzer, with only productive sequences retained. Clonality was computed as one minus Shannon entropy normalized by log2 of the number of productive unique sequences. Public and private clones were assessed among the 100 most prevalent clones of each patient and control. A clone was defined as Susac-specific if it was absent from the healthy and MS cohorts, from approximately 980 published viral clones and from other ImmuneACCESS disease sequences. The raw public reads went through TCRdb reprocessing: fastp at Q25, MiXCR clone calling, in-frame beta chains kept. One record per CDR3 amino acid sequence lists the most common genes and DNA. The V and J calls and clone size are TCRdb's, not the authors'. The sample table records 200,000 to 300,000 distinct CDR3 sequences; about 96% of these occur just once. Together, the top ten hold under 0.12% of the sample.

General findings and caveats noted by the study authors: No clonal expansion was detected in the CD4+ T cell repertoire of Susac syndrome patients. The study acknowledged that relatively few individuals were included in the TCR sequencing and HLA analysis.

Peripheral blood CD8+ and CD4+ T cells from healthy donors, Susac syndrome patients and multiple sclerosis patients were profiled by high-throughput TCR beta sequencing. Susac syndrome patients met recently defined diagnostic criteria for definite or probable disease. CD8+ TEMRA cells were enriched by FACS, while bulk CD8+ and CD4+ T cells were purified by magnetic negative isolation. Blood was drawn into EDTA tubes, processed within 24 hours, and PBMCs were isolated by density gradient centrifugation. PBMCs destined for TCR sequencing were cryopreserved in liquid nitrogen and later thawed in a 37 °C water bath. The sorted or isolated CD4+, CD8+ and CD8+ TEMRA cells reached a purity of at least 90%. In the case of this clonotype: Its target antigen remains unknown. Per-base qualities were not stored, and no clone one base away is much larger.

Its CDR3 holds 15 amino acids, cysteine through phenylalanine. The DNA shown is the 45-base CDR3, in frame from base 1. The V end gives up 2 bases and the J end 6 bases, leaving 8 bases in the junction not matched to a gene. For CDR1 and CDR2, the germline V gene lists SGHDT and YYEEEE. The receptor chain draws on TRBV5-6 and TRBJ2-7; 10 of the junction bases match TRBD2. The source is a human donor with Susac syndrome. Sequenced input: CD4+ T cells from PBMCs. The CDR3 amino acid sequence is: CASSLITSGNGEQYF. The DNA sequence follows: TGTGCCAGCAGCTTAATAACTAGCGGGAATGGCGAGCAGTACTTC.